This TCR beta chain derives from a study of cytomegalovirus exposure and HLA in healthy donors. This CDR3 is 12 amino acids long. Trimming took 7 bases from V and 4 from J; bases not matched to a gene: 4. Germline-derived CDR1 and CDR2 are SQVTM and ANQGSEA. Data came from immunoSEQ multiplex PCR; TCRdb stores just in-frame clones and leaves some out. The sample has more than 250,000 clones; 87% are singletons. V usage is TRBV29-1 and J usage is TRBJ2-7; 10 bases fit TRBD1. Sequencing used PBMCs. This sequence originates from a woman aged 25 to 39 in good health and CMV-seropositive. CDR3 loop: CSGGQGLYEQYF. The CDR3 region has the DNA TGCAGCGGGGGACAGGGGCTGTACGAGCAGTACTTC.